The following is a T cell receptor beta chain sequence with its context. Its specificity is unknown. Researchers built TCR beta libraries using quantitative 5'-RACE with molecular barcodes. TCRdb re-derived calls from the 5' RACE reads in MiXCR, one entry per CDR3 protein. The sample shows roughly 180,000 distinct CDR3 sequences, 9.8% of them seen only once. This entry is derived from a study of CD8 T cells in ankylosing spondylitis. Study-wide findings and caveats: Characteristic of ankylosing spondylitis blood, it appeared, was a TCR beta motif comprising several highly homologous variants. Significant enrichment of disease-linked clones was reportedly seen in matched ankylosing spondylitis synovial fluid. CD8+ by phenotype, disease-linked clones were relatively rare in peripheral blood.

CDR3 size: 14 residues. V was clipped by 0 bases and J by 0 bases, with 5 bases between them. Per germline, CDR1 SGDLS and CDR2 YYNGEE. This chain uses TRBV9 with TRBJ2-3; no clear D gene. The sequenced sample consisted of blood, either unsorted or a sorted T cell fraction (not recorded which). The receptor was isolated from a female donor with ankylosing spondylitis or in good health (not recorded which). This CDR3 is CASSVGRSTDTQYF. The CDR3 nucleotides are TGTGCCAGCAGCGTAGGTAGAAGCACAGATACGCAGTATTTT.